This TCR beta chain was sequenced in a study of Tregs in tolerant kidney transplant recipients. Study findings and constraints: This study did not directly address biological reproducibility. Activated donor B cell expansion appeared to reveal the most relevant donor-specific TCRbeta repertoire.

This clone was picked up a small number of times. Its target is not known. Mixed chimerism was transient after nonmyeloablative marrow transplants from related graft donors. The repertoire was sequenced with immunoSEQ multiplex PCR; TCRdb's copy has only in-frame clones and lacks some. The data hold about 81,000 clones, with 90% to 95% observed a single time. The CDR3 runs to 16 residues. Germline CDR1 and CDR2: SEHNR and FQNEAQ (reference sequence). Between the trimmed V and J ends, which lost 7 bases and 3 bases, there was a span of 19 bases. The sequence was collected from a human patient who received a combined kidney and bone marrow transplant. Some of the T cells may derive from the graft donor. The sequencing used CD4+ T cells from blood (PBMCs), collected 24 months after the transplant. The V gene is TRBV7-9, the J gene TRBJ2-1; D is possibly TRBD2 (7 bases). The CDR3 here is CASTLGGGGGYNEQFF. The CDR3 bases are TGTGCCAGCACCCTTGGAGGGGGAGGGGGCTACAATGAGCAGTTCTTC.